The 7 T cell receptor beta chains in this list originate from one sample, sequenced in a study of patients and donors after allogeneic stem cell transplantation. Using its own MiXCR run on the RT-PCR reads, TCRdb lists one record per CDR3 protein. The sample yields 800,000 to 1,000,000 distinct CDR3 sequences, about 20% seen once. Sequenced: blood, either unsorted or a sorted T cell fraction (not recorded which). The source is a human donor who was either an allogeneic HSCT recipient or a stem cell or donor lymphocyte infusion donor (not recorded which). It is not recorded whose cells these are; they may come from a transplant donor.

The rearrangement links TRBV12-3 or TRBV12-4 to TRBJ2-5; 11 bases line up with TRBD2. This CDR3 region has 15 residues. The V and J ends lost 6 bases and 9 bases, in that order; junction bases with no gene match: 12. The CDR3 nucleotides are TGTGCCAGCAGCGGGACTAGCGGTACCCATGCGGCCCAGTACTTC. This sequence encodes CASSGTSGTHAAQYF.

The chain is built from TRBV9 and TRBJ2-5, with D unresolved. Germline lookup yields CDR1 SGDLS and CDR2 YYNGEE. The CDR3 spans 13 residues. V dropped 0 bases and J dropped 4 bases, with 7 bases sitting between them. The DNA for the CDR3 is TGTGCCAGCAGCGTAGGTTCCGGAGAGACCCAGTACTTC. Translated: CASSVGSGETQYF. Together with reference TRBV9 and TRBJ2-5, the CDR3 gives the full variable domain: DSGVTQTPKHLITATGQRVTLRCSPRSGDLSVYWYQQSLDQGLQFLIQYYNGEERAKGNILERFSAQQFPDLHSELNLSSLELGDSALYFCASSVGSGETQYFGPGTRLLVL.

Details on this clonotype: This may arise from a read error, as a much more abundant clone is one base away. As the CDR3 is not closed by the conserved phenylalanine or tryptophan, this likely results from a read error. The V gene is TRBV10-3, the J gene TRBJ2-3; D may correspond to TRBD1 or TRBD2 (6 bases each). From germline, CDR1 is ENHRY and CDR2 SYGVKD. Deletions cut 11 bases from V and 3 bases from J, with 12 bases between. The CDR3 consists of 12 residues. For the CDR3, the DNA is TGTGCCGTTGGAGGGGGGACAGATACGCAGTATTCT. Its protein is CAVGGGTDTQYS.

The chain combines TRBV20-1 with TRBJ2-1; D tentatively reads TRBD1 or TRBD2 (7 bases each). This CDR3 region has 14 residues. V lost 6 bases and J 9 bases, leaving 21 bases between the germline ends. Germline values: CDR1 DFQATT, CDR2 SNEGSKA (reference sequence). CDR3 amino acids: CSAPRPGGVSEQFF. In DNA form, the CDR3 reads TGCAGTGCCCCCCGGCCAGGGGGGGTGAGTGAGCAGTTCTTC.

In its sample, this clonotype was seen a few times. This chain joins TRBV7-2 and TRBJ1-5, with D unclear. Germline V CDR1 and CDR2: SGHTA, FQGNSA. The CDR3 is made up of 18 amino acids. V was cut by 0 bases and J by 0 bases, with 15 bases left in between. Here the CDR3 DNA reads TGTGCCAGCAGCTTAGCAGTTCGGGGTTTCCATAGCAATCAGCCCCAGCATTTT. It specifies CASSLAVRGFHSNQPQHF.

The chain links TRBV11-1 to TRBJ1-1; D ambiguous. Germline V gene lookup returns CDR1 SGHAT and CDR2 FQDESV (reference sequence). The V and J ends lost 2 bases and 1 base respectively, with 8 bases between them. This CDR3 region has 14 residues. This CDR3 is CASSLLGTNTEAFF. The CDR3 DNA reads TGTGCCAGCAGCTTACTGGGAACGAACACTGAAGCTTTCTTT.

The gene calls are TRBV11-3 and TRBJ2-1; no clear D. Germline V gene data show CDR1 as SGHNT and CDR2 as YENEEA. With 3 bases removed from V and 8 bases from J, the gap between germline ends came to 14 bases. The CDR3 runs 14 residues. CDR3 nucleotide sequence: TGTGCCAGCAGCTTTCGTCCCGGGCCGGATGAGCAGTTCTTC. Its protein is CASSFRPGPDEQFF.